Below, one T cell receptor (beta chain) is given with its context. Data came from immunoSEQ multiplex PCR; TCRdb stores just in-frame clones and leaves some out. The sample lists 68,000 or so clones, over 90% seen once, with less than 1% in the top ten. Deletions cut 5 bases from V and 6 bases from J, with 17 bases between. CDR1 and CDR2 (germline): SGHNT, YYREEE (reference sequence). The CDR3 length is 14 residues. The data derive from a study of T cell clones after liver transplantation. Study-wide context: In this trial, immunosuppression withdrawal was attempted within 2 years of liver transplant.

This sequence joins TRBV5-4 and TRBJ1-1; no firm D call. This clonotype was sampled from a human patient who received a liver transplant. Some T cells may be transferred from the graft donor. This material consisted of CD4+ T cells from blood, taken about 27 months after liver transplant. In nucleotides, the CDR3 is TGTGCCAGCAGTCCTAGCGCGGGGAGCGCTGAAGCTTTCTTT. This encodes CASSPSAGSAEAFF.